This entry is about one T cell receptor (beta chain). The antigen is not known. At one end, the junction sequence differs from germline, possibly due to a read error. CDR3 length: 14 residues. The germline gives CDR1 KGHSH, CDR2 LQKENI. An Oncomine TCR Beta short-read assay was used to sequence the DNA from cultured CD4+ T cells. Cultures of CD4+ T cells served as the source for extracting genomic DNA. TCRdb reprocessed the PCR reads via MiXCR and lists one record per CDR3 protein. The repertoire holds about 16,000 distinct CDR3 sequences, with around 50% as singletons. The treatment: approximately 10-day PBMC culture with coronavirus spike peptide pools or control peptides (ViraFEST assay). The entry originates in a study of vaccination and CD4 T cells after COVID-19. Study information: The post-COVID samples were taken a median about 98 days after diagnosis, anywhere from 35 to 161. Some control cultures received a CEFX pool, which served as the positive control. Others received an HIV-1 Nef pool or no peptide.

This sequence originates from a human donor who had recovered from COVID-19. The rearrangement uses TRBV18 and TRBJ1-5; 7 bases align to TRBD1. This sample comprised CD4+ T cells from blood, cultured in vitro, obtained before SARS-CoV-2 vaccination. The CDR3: CASSPGGDIDRAPF. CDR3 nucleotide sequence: TGTGCCAGCTCACCGGGGGGAGACATCGACAGGGCCCCTTTT.